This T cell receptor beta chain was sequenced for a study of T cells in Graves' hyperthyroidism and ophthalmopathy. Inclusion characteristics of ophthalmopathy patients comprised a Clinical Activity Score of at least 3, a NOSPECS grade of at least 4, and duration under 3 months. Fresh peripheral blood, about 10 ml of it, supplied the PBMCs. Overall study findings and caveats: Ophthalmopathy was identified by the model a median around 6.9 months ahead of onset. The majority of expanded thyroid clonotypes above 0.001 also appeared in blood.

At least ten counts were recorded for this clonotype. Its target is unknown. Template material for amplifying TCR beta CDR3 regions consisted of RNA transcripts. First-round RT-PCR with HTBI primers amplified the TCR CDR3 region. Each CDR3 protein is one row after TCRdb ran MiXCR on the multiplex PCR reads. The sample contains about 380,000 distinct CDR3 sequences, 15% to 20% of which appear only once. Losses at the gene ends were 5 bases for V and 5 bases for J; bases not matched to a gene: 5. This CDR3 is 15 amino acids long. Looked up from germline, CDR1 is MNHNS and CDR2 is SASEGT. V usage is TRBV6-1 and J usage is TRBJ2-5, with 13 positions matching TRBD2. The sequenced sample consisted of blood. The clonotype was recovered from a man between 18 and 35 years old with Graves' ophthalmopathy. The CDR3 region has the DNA TGTGCCAGCAGTTTAACTAGCGGGGGGGGGGAGACCCAGTACTTC. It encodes CASSLTSGGGETQYF.